This entry lists 14 T cell receptor beta chains sequenced from one sample in a study of CXCR3-negative and CXCR3-positive naive CD8 T cells. No cognate antigen is known for these TCRs. Carrying UMI labels, the TRB cDNA libraries were prepared through 5' RACE. TCRdb processed the 5' RACE reads again and assigns one entry to each CDR3 protein, with no DNA. The sample holds around 110,000 distinct CDR3 sequences. General observations from the study: More hydrophobic TRB CDR3s occurred in CXCR3-positive than in CXCR3-negative naive cells.

The source material was naive CXCR3+ CD8+ T cells from blood. Indicated subset: CD45RO-CCR7+CD27+CD95- naive CD8+ T cells expressing CXCR3 (TNR3+). These TCRs come from a human donor in good health. Some clones in this sample may be carry-over from other donors' samples.

This CDR3 is CSFFGTTIETQYF. The chain joins TRBV29-1 to TRBJ2-5; TCRdb outputs TRBD1, but without DNA this stays unchecked. Germline V gene lookup returns CDR1 SQVTM and CDR2 ANQGSEA. The CDR3 spans 13 residues.

This sequence joins TRBV5-6 and TRBJ2-7; the D gene TCRdb calls, TRBD2, cannot be checked with no DNA. The CDR3 length is 13 residues. Germline CDR1 SGHDT, CDR2 YYEEEE. CDR3 residues: CASSPALEGEQYF.

The rearrangement links TRBV20-1 to TRBJ1-1. The CDR3 is 15 residues long. Germline V gives CDR1 DFQATT, CDR2 SNEGSKA (reference sequence). The CDR3 region is CSARDIAAMNTEAFF.

The CDR3 reads CASSPSGGSNTGELFF. The chain links TRBV7-3 to TRBJ2-2; TCRdb outputs TRBD2, but without DNA this stays unchecked. Germline lookup yields CDR1 SGHTA and CDR2 FQGTGA. CDR3 length equals 16 residues.

V usage is TRBV7-9 and J usage is TRBJ1-1; TCRdb names TRBD1, which stays unverified in the absence of DNA. This CDR3 has 14 residues. Germline assignment: CDR1 SEHNR and CDR2 FQNEAQ (reference sequence). This CDR3 is CASSHSGRGREAFF.

V usage is TRBV6-1 and J usage is TRBJ2-7; there is no DNA to check the TCRdb D call of TRBD2. Germline values: CDR1 MNHNS, CDR2 SASEGT. The CDR3 has 13 residues. CDR3 residues: CASRGDLGYEQYF.

CDR3 amino acids: CSVDPAGGTRNEQFF. The rearrangement links TRBV29-1 to TRBJ2-1; the TCRdb call, TRBD2, lacks DNA for checking. Germline CDR1 SQVTM, CDR2 ANQGSEA. The CDR3 has 15 amino acids.

CDR3 in amino acids: CAWSVAGSEQYF. The V call is TRBV30, the J call TRBJ2-7; TCRdb indicates TRBD2, and absent DNA this call remains unverified. Germline-derived CDR1 and CDR2 are GTSNPN and SVGIG (reference sequence). The CDR3 length is 12 residues.

The rearrangement uses TRBV15 and TRBJ2-3; without DNA, the TCRdb call of TRBD2 cannot be checked. The CDR3 sequence is 17 residues long. The germline CDR1 and CDR2 sequences are LNHNV and YYDKDF (reference sequence). The CDR3 sequence is CATSRELAGVGTDTQYF. Together with reference TRBV15 and TRBJ2-3, the CDR3 gives the full variable domain: DAMVIQNPRYQVTQFGKPVTLSCSQTLNHNVMYWYQQKSSQAPKLLFHYYDKDFNNEADTPDNFQSRRPNTSFCFLDIRSPGLGDTAMYLCATSRELAGVGTDTQYFGPGTRLTVL.

The rearrangement uses TRBV9 and TRBJ1-6. Germline assignment: CDR1 SGDLS and CDR2 YYNGEE. This CDR3 has 12 amino acids. The CDR3 sequence: CASSVTISPLHF.

The chain combines TRBV21-1 with TRBJ2-5. TRBV21-1 is tagged as a pseudogene. This CDR3 has 15 amino acids. The CDR3 is CASSKARPNQETQYF.

The CDR3 is CASTSVGGVAYNEQFF. The chain employs TRBV13 and TRBJ2-1. The germline gives CDR1 PRHDT, CDR2 FYEKMQ (reference sequence). The CDR3 sequence is 16 residues long.

The V and J genes are TRBV7-2 and TRBJ1-4. Germline lookup yields CDR1 SGHTA and CDR2 FQGNSA. The CDR3 covers 14 residues. The CDR3 is CASSLEGSSEKLFF.

V and J are TRBV5-4 and TRBJ2-1; no DNA is available, so the TRBD1 call from TCRdb remains unchecked. CDR3 length: 12 residues. Germline V gene data show CDR1 as SGHNT and CDR2 as YYREEE (reference sequence). CDR3 in amino acids: CATGQEYNEQFF.